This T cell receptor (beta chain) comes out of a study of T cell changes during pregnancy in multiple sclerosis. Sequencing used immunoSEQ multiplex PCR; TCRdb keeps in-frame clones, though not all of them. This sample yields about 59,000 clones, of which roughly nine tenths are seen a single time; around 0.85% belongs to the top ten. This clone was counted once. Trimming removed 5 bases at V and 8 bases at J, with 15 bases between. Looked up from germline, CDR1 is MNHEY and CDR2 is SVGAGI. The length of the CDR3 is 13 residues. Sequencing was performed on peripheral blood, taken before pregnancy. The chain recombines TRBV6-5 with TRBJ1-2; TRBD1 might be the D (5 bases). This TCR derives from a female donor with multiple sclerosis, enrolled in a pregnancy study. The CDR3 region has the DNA TGTGCCAGCAGTACGGGGGAGGCGGGGGGCTACACCTTC. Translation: CASSTGEAGGYTF.